The present T cell receptor (beta chain) was sequenced within a study of T cell clonotyping in hematopoietic cell transplantation. For the study at large: Pretransplant recipient samples were taken after cytoreduction.

The CDR3 has 15 amino acids. Germline assignment: CDR1 MRHNA and CDR2 SNTAGT. Trimming shortened V by 0 bases and J by 5 bases, and 12 bases separated the two germline ends. Time point: recipient sample about 28 days before transplant, after cytoreduction. Profiling relied on immunoSEQ multiplex PCR, and the TCRdb table lists in-frame clones only, not all of them. The table includes 25,000 to 30,000 clones, 82% detected once. This clone has just a few counts. Its matching antigen is unknown. The study's findings and limits: Pathologically expanded recipient clonotypes increased progressively from day 30 to day 180 as diversity fell.

The source material was peripheral blood mononuclear cells, sampled before stem cell transplant. The sequence was collected from a man in his forties or fifties with acute myeloid leukemia. Some clones in this sample may be carry-over from other donors' samples. The chain has TRBV6-4 and TRBJ2-3; TRBD2 is a possible D gene (5 bases). The CDR3 coding sequence is TGTGCCAGCAGTGACTCGGCCGCGGGTGGAGATACGCAGTATTTT. Protein product: CASSDSAAGGDTQYF.